The sequence of this TCR beta chain was determined in a study of spatial heterogeneity in lung cancer. Deletions cut 4 bases from V and 0 bases from J, with 10 bases between. Germline-derived CDR1 and CDR2 are SGHAT and FQNNGV. The CDR3 loop spans 15 amino acids. TCRdb independently ran MiXCR on the 5' RACE reads; one entry per CDR3 protein. The sample consists of 50,000 to 65,000 distinct CDR3 sequences, 7.5% to 9% of them appearing once. Documented time point: sample taken at primary tumor resection. Whole RNA came from tumor, nontumor lung or frozen PBMC and was sequenced without being sorted. The TCR was taken from a female donor with early-stage non-small cell lung cancer. Specimen: PBMCs, collected at surgery. The chain uses TRBV11-2 and TRBJ2-1; no reliable D call. DNA for the CDR3: TGTGCCAGCAGCTCCAAGCTAAGCTCCTACAATGAGCAGTTCTTC. Its protein is CASSSKLSSYNEQFF.